The source of this T cell receptor (beta chain) is a study of T cell repertoires in cytomegalovirus infection. Study-level points and caveats: Adding up the frequency of public TCR beta families identified people who carried CMV plus the relevant HLA.

Remarks on this clonotype: The antigen is not known.

TCRdb processed the reads anew with MiXCR; each CDR3 protein has one entry. The table has roughly 190,000 distinct CDR3 sequences, about a tenth seen once. Germline CDR1 and CDR2: DFQATT and SNEGSKA (reference sequence). The CDR3 spans 15 residues. V lost 5 bases to trimming and J lost 1 base, with 15 bases between them. The specimen sequenced was PBMCs. The rearrangement uses TRBV20-1 and TRBJ2-4; either TRBD1 or TRBD2 may supply D (5 bases each). The TCR originated in a human donor in good health (CMV status not recorded). Some clones in this sample may be carry-over from other donors' samples. The CDR3 bases are TGCAGTGCTTCCACACCAGGGAGCGCCAAAAACATTCAGTACTTC. Protein sequence: CSASTPGSAKNIQYF.